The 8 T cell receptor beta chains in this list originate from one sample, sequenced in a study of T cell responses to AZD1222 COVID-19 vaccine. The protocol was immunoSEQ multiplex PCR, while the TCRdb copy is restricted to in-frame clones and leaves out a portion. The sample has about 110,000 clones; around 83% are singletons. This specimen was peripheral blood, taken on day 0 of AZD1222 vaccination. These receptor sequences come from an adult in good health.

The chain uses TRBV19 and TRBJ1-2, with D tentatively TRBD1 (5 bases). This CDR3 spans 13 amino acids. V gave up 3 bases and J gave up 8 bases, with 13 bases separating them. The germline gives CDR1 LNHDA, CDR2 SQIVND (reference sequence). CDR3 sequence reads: CASSIPGTRGYTF. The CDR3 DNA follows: TGTGCCAGTAGTATCCCAGGGACTCGGGGCTACACCTTC.

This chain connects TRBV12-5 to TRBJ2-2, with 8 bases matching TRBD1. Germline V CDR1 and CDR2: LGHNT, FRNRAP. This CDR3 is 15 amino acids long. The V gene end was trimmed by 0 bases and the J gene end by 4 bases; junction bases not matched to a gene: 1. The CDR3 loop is CASGLVQGGTGELFF. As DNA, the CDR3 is TGTGCTAGTGGTTTGGTACAGGGGGGCACCGGGGAGCTGTTTTTT.

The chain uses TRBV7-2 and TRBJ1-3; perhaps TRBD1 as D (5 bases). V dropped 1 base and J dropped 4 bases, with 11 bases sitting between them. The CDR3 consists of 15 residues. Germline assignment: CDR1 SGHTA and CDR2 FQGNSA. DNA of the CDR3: TGTGCCAGCAGCTTAGGGCCGGGGGTAGGAAACACCATATATTTT. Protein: CASSLGPGVGNTIYF.

CDR3 residues: CASSLSKPTYNEQFF. The CDR3, as DNA: TGTGCCAGCAGCTTGAGCAAGCCCACCTACAATGAGCAGTTCTTC. This sequence joins TRBV5-6 and TRBJ2-1; D is unresolved. V was cut by 1 base and J by 2 bases, with 10 bases left in between. This CDR3 is 15 amino acids long. The germline CDR1 and CDR2 sequences are SGHDT and YYEEEE.

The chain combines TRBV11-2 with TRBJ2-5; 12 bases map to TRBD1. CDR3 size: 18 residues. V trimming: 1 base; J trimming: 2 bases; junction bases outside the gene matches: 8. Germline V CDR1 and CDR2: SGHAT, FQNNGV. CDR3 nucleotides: TGTGCCAGCAGCTTAGGTTCGGGACAGGGGGCAGATCAAGAGACCCAGTACTTC. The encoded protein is CASSLGSGQGADQETQYF. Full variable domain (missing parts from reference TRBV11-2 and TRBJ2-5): EAGVAQSPRYKIIEKRQSVAFWCNPISGHATLYWYQQILGQGPKLLIQFQNNGVVDDSQLPKDRFSAERLKGVDSTLKIQPAKLEDSAVYLCASSLGSGQGADQETQYFGPGTRLLVL.

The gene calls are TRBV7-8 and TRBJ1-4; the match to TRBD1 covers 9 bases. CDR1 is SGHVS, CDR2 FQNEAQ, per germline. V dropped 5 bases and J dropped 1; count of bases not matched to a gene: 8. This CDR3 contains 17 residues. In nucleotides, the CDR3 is TGTGCCAGCAGCGCTACCGGACAGGGGAAAACTAATGAAAAACTGTTTTTT. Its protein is CASSATGQGKTNEKLFF.

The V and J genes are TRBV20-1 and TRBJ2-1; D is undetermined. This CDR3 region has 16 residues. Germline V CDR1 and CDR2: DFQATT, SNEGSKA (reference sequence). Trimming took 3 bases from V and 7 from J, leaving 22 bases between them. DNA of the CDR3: TGCAGTGCTAGTGCTCTAGGCACCGGGTCCCCTAATGAGCAGTTCTTC. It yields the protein CSASALGTGSPNEQFF.

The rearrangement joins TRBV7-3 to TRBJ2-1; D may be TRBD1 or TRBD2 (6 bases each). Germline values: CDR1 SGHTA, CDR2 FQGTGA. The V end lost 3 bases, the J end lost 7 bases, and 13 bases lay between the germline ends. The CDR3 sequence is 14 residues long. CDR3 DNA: TGTGCCAGCAGCTTTTGGGGGGCCTCAAATGAGCAGTTCTTC. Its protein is CASSFWGASNEQFF.